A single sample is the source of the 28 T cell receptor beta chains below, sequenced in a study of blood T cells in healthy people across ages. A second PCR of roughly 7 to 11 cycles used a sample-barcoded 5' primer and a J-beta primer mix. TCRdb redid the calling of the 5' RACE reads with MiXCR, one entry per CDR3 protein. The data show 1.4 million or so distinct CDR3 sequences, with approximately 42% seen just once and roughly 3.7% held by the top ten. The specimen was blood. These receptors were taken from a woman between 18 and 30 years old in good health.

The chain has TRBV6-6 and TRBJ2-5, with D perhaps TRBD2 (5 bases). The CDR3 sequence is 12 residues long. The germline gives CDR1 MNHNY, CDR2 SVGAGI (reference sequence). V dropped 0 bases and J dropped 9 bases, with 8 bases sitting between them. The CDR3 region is CASSYSAGAQYF. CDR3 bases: TGTGCCAGCAGTTACTCGGCGGGCGCCCAGTACTTC.

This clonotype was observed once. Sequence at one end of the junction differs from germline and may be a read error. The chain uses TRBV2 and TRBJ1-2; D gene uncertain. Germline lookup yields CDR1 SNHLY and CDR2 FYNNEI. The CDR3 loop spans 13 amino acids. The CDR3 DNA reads TGTGCCAGCAGCGAAGGGAATTACTATGGCTACACCTTC. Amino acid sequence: CASSEGNYYGYTF.

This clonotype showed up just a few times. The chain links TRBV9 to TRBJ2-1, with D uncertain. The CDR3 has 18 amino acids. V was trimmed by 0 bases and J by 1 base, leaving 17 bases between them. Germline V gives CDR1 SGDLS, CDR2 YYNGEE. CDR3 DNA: TGTGCCAGCAGCGTAGACGGGTTGGAGAAATCTTCCTACAATGAGCAGTTCTTC. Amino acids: CASSVDGLEKSSYNEQFF.

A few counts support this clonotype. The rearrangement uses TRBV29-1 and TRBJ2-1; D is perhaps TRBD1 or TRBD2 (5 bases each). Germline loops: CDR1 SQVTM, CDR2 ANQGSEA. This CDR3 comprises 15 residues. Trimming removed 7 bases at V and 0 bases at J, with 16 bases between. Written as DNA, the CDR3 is TGCAGCGGTACGATAGCGCAGGGCTCCTACAATGAGCAGTTCTTC. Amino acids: CSGTIAQGSYNEQFF.

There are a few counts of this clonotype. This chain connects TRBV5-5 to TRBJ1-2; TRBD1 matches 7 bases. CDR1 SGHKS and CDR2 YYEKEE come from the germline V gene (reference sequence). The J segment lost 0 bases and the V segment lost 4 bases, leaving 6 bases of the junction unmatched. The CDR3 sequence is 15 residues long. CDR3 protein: CASSVQQGTNYGYTF. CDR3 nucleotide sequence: TGTGCCAGCAGCGTCCAACAGGGGACTAACTATGGCTACACCTTC. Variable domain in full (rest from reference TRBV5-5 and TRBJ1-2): DAGVTQSPTHLIKTRGQQVTLRCSPISGHKSVSWYQQVLGQGPQFIFQYYEKEERGRGNFPDRFSARQFPNYSSELNVNALLLGDSALYLCASSVQQGTNYGYTFGSGTRLTVV.

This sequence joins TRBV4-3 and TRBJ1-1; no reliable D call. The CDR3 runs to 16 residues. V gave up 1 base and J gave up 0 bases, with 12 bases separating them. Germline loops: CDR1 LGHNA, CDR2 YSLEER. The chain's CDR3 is CASSQARGSMNTEAFF. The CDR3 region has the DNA TGCGCCAGCAGCCAAGCCCGAGGCAGCATGAACACTGAAGCTTTCTTT.

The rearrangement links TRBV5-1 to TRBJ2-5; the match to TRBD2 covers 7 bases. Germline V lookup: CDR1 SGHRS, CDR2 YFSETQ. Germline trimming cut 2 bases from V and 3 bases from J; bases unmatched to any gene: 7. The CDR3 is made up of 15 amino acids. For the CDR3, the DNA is TGCGCCAGCAGCTTAATGGCTAGCGGAGAAGAGACCCAGTACTTC. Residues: CASSLMASGEETQYF.

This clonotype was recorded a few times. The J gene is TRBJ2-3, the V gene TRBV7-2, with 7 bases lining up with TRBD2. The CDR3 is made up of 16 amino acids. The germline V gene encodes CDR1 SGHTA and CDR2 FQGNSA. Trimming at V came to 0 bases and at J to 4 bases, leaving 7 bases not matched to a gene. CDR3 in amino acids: CASSLAGGPYPDTQYF. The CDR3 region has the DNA TGTGCCAGCAGCTTAGCGGGAGGGCCATATCCAGATACGCAGTATTTT.

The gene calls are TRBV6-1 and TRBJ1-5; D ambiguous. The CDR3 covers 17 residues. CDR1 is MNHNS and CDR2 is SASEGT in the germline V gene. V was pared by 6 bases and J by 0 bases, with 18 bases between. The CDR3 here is CASSPLEGRDSNQPQHF. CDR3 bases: TGTGCCAGCAGCCCCCTGGAGGGAAGGGATAGCAATCAGCCCCAGCATTTT.

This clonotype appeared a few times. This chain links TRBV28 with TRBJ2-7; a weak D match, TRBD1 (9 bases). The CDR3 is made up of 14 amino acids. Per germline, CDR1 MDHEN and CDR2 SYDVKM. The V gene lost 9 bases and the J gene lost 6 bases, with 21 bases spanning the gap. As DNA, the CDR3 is TGTGCCAGTCGGGAGGGACAGGGCTCGTCCGAGCAGTACTTC. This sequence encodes CASREGQGSSEQYF.

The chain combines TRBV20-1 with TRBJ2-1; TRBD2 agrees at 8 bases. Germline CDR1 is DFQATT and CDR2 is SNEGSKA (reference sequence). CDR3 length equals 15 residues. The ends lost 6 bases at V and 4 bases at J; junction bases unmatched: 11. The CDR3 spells CSAVPQRGGYNEQFF. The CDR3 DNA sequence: TGCAGTGCCGTACCCCAACGGGGGGGGTACAATGAGCAGTTCTTC.

The CDR3 coding sequence is TGTGCCAGCAGTTTGAGGGCGGGTGAAAAACTGTTTTTT. This gives the protein CASSLRAGEKLFF. The chain uses TRBV12-3 or TRBV12-4 and TRBJ1-4; D gene uncertain. The CDR3 totals 13 residues. Trimming left V 3 bases short and J 7 bases short, with 9 bases between.

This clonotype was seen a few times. The CDR3 spells CASSLGPSMNTEAFF. As DNA, the CDR3 is TGCGCCAGCAGCTTAGGACCCTCCATGAACACTGAAGCTTTCTTT. The chain links TRBV5-1 to TRBJ1-1; D call uncertain. The V gene's germline CDR1 is SGHRS and CDR2 YFSETQ. This CDR3 is 15 amino acids long. Trimming shortened V by 2 bases and J by 0 bases, and 11 bases separated the two germline ends.

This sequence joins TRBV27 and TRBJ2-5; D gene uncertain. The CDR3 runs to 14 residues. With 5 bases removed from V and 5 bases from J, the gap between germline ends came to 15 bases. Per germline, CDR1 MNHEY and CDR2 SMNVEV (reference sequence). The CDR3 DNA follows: TGTGCCAGCAGTCCAGCGCTCACGCAGGAGACCCAGTACTTC. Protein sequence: CASSPALTQETQYF.

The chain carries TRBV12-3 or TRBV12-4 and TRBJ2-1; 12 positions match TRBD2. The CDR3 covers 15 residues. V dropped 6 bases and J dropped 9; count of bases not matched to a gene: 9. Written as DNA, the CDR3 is TGTGCCAGCAGCCACCGGACTAGCGGGAAGGGTGAGCAGTTCTTC. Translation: CASSHRTSGKGEQFF.

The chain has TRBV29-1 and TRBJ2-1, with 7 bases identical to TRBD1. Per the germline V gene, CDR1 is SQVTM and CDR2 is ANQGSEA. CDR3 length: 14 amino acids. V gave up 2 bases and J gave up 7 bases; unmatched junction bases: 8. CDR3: CSVEKGGRGNEQFF. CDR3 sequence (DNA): TGCAGCGTTGAAAAAGGGGGCAGGGGTAATGAGCAGTTCTTC.

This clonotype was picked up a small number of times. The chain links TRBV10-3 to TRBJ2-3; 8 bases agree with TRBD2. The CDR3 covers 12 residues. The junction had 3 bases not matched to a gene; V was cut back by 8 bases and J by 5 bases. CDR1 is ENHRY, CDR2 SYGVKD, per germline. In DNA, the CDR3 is TGTGCCATCCGGGGGGGGCTAGATACGCAGTATTTT. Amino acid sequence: CAIRGGLDTQYF.

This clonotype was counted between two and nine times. This chain's CDR3 is CSARLTGTPIYF. The DNA for the CDR3 is TGCAGTGCTCGGCTAACCGGGACACCGATCTACTTC. The genes are TRBV20-1 and TRBJ2-7, with D maybe TRBD1 (6 bases). The V end was cut by 5 bases, the J end by 13 bases, with 21 bases between. This CDR3 region has 12 residues. CDR1 is DFQATT and CDR2 is SNEGSKA in the germline V gene (reference sequence).

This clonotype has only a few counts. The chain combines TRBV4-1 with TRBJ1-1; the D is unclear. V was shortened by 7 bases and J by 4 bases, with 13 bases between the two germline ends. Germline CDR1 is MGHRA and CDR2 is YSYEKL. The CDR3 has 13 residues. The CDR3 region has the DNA TGCGCCAGCACCAAGGAGGGAGGCACTGAAGCTTTCTTT. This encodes CASTKEGGTEAFF.

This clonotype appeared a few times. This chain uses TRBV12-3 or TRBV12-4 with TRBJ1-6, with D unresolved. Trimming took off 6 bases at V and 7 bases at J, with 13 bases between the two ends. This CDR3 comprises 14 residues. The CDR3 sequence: CASRGAGGNSPLHF. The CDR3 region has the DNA TGTGCCAGCAGGGGAGCGGGCGGCAATTCACCCCTCCACTTT.

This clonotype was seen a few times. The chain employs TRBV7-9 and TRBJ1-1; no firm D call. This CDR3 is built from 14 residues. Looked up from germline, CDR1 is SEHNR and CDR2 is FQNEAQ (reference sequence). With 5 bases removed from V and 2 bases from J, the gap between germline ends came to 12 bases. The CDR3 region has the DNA TGTGCCAGCAGCGAAATCGGCGTTAACACTGAAGCTTTCTTT. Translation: CASSEIGVNTEAFF.

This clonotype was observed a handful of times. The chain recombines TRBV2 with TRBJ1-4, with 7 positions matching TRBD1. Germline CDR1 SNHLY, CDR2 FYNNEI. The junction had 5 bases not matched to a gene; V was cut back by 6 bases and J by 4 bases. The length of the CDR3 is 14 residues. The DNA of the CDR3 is TGTGCCAGCAGGCGACAGGGTAGTAATGAAAAACTGTTTTTT. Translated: CASRRQGSNEKLFF.

The CDR3 DNA is TGCAGCGTGGAAACCCGGGACAGGGGGCTCTACGAGCAGTACTTC. It yields the protein CSVETRDRGLYEQYF. The rearrangement links TRBV29-1 to TRBJ2-7, with TRBD1 matching 12 bases. Germline CDR1 SQVTM, CDR2 ANQGSEA. V shed 6 bases and J 3 bases; nucleotides not matched to a gene: 9. This CDR3 region has 15 residues.

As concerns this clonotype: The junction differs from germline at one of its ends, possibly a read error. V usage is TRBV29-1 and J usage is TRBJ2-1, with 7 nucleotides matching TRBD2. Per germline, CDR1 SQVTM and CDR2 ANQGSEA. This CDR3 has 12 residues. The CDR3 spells CSVKEPGGEQFF. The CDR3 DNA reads TGCAGCGTTAAAGAGCCGGGAGGTGAGCAGTTCTTC.

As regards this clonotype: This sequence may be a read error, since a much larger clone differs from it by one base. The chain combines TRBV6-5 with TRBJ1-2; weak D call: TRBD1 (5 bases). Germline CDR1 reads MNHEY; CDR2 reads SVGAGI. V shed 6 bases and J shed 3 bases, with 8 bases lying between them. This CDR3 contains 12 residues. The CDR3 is CASRVRDYGYTF. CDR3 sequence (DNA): TGTGCCAGCAGGGTCAGGGACTATGGCTACACCTTC.

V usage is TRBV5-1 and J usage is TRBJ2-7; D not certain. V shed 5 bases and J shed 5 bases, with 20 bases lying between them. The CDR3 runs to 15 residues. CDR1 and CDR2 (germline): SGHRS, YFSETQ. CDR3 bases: TGCGCCAGCAGTCAACGGCCGCTCCTAGGTCACGAGCAGTACTTC. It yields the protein CASSQRPLLGHEQYF.

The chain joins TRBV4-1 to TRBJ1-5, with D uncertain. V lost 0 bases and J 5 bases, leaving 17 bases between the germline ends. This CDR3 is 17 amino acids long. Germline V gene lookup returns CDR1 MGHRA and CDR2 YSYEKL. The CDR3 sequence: CASSQERARMGYQPQHF. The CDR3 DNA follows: TGCGCCAGCAGCCAAGAAAGGGCGAGAATGGGGTATCAGCCCCAGCATTTT.

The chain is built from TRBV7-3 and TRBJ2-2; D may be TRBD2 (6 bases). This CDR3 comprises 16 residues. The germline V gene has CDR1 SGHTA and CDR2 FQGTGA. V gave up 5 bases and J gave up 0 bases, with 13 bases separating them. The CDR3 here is CASSHYGLSNTGELFF. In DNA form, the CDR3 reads TGTGCCAGCAGCCACTACGGACTATCGAACACCGGGGAGCTGTTTTTT. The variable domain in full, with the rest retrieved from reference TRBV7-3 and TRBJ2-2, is GAGVSQTPSNKVTEKGKYVELRCDPISGHTALYWYRQSLGQGPEFLIYFQGTGAADDSGLPNDRFFAVRPEGSVSTLKIQRTERGDSAVYLCASSHYGLSNTGELFFGEGSRLTVL.